This TCR beta chain comes out of a study of T cell clonotyping in hematopoietic cell transplantation. Across the whole study: Recipient samples before transplant were obtained post-cytoreduction.

Method: immunoSEQ multiplex PCR; TCRdb's copy keeps in-frame clones and lacks some. This sample has 7,000 or so clones, with around nine tenths found just once. This CDR3 region has 20 residues. Time point given: recipient sample about 28 days before transplant, after cytoreduction. Findings and caveats of the study: Pathologically expanded recipient clonotypes increased progressively from day 30 to day 180 as diversity fell. At the given depth, recipient repertoires were over 95% de novo clonotypes. Cells were unsorted, so CD4 and CD8 contributions were not separated.

Comments on this clone: The antigen is unknown.

The genes are TRBV21-1 and TRBJ1-1; TRBD1 is the table's D call, not checked against the DNA. TRBV21-1 is recorded as a pseudogene. The starting material was peripheral blood mononuclear cells, obtained before stem cell transplant. The receptor was isolated from a man younger than 45 with acute myeloid leukemia. Some clones in this sample may be carry-over from other donors' samples. In DNA, the CDR3 is TGTGCCAGCAGCATGTGGGTCGGCAGGGACAGGGGGCTAACGAACACTGAAGCTTTCTTT. Translation gives CASSMWVGRDRGLTNTEAFF.